This TCR beta chain was profiled in a study of response to subunit inactivated influenza vaccine. Trimming took 5 bases from V and 6 from J; bases not matched to a gene: 9. The CDR3 is 15 residues long. TCRdb fed the RT-PCR reads into MiXCR, producing one record per CDR3 protein. The sample contains about 570,000 distinct CDR3 sequences, about 10% of which appear only once. This clonotype was sampled from a man in his fifties or sixties who received an inactivated influenza vaccine. This chain uses TRBV12-3 or TRBV12-4 with TRBJ2-7; 11 nucleotides line up with TRBD1. This material consisted of PBMCs from blood, taken on the day of vaccination. CDR3 bases: TGTGCCAGCAGTAAATCAGGACAGGGGGCTTTCGAGCAGTACTTC. This sequence encodes CASSKSGQGAFEQYF.